The following is a TCR beta chain sequence with its context. This CDR3 region has 17 residues. The germline CDR1 and CDR2 sequences are SGDLS and YYNGEE. J gave up 0 bases and V 3 bases, and 6 bases lay outside the gene matches. The sample is drawn from a study of blood T cell repertoires in COVID-19. Overall study: Acute-phase and convalescent COVID-19 samples originated in the United States, Italy and Spain.

Original data processing: Quantification of nucleated cells was approximated via reference gene primer amplification. Method: immunoSEQ multiplex PCR; TCRdb's copy keeps in-frame clones and lacks some. The DNA gave D and trimming, while V, J and clone size come from that table. The profile shows approximately 190,000 clones, about 81% of them singletons. The sample was peripheral blood. The origin of this receptor is a man younger than 40 with active or convalescent COVID-19. The chain uses TRBV9 and TRBJ1-3; 10 bases fit TRBD1. The CDR3 region has the DNA TGTGCCAGCAGCGACGGGACAGGGGATTACTCTGGAAACACCATATATTTT. Amino acids: CASSDGTGDYSGNTIYF.